These 27 T cell receptor beta chains were all obtained from the same sample, sequenced in a study of T-cell memory formation after mild COVID-19. Using its own MiXCR run on the 5' RACE reads, TCRdb lists one record per CDR3 protein. This sample has around 400,000 distinct CDR3 sequences; 20% to 30% occur once, and the top ten carry 7% to 9.5%. The sequenced sample consisted of PBMCs or a T cell subset sorted from them (not recorded which). These receptors came from an adult woman who had mild COVID-19 (a few samples of this study predate the infection). Cell type and time point are not known.

This clonotype was counted between two and nine times. The chain is built from TRBV20-1 and TRBJ1-1; D might be TRBD1 (6 bases). CDR1 and CDR2 (germline): DFQATT, SNEGSKA (reference sequence). The V gene lost 5 bases and the J gene lost 4 bases, with 11 bases spanning the gap. There are 12 residues in the CDR3. DNA of the CDR3: TGCAGTGCTGCCTCAGGGGCCACTGAAGCTTTCTTT. It translates to CSAASGATEAFF.

This clonotype appeared once. J is TRBJ2-1 and V is TRBV10-3, with D unclear. CDR3 length: 15 amino acids. Trimming shortened V by 3 bases and J by 10 bases, and 19 bases separated the two germline ends. The germline gives CDR1 ENHRY, CDR2 SYGVKD. The CDR3 DNA sequence: TGTGCCATCAGTGAAAGGGAATCGGCACAATACGAGCAGTTCTTC. It translates to CAISERESAQYEQFF.

The rearrangement links TRBV5-6 to TRBJ2-7; 7 nucleotides match TRBD1. After removal of 0 bases from V and 3 bases from J, the junction contained 3 bases not matched to a gene. CDR1 and CDR2 (germline): SGHDT, YYEEEE. CDR3 length: 14 residues. The chain's CDR3 is CASSLGDRYYEQYF. CDR3 DNA sequence: TGTGCCAGCAGCTTGGGGGACAGATACTACGAGCAGTACTTC. The full variable domain, its missing parts supplied by reference TRBV5-6 and TRBJ2-7, is DAGVTQSPTHLIKTRGQQVTLRCSPKSGHDTVSWYQQALGQGPQFIFQYYEEEERQRGNFPDRFSGHQFPNYSSELNVNALLLGDSALYLCASSLGDRYYEQYFGPGTRLTVT.

The chain has TRBV11-3 and TRBJ1-1, with TRBD1 as a possible D gene (5 bases). This CDR3 spans 14 amino acids. V lost 2 bases, J lost 4 bases, and 11 bases lay in between. Germline V CDR1 and CDR2: SGHNT, YENEEA. CDR3 sequence reads: CASSLLWGSTEAFF. The CDR3 coding sequence is TGTGCCAGCAGCTTATTGTGGGGGAGCACTGAAGCTTTCTTT.

In its sample, this clonotype was seen a few times. The J gene is TRBJ1-5, the V gene TRBV5-1, with D uncertain. Germline CDR1 reads SGHRS; CDR2 reads YFSETQ. The CDR3 runs 14 residues. The V and J ends lost 3 bases and 3 bases respectively, with 10 bases between them. The CDR3 nucleotides read TGCGCCAGCAGCTCGTTAGGCGACAATCAGCCCCAGCATTTT. Protein product: CASSSLGDNQPQHF.

This clonotype has just a few counts. V is TRBV30 and J is TRBJ1-1; 7 bases line up with TRBD1. Per germline, CDR1 GTSNPN and CDR2 SVGIG (reference sequence). V lost 2 bases, J lost 11 bases, and 5 bases stayed unmatched. The CDR3 has 11 residues. For the CDR3, the DNA is TGTGCCTGGAGTCCAGGGGGGGTCGCTTTCTTT. Amino acids: CAWSPGGVAFF.

The V gene is TRBV24-1, the J gene TRBJ1-6, with D possibly TRBD1 on 5 matching bases. The V gene lost 7 bases and the J gene lost 6 bases, with 21 bases spanning the gap. From germline, CDR1 is KGHDR and CDR2 SFDVKD. This CDR3 is 17 amino acids long. The CDR3 coding sequence is TGTGCCACCAGAGGGGACCTAGATCGTCTGTCTAATTCACCCCTCCACTTT. Translation: CATRGDLDRLSNSPLHF.

The CDR3 region has the DNA TGTGCCAGCAGCTTAGATTGGCTAGCGGGAGAAGATGAGCAGTTCTTC. Translation gives CASSLDWLAGEDEQFF. The chain employs TRBV7-2 and TRBJ2-1; 10 nucleotides align to TRBD2. Trimming took 1 base from V and 8 from J; bases not matched to a gene: 8. This CDR3 region has 16 residues. Germline lookup yields CDR1 SGHTA and CDR2 FQGNSA.

In its sample, this clonotype was seen a few times. This chain uses TRBV7-9 with TRBJ1-1, with D possibly TRBD1 on 5 matching bases. CDR1 is SEHNR, CDR2 FQNEAQ, per germline (reference sequence). The CDR3 totals 14 residues. The V gene lost 4 bases and the J gene lost 0 bases, with 9 bases spanning the gap. The DNA for the CDR3 is TGTGCCAGCAGCTCCCAGGGCCTGAACACTGAAGCTTTCTTT. It codes for CASSSQGLNTEAFF.

This clonotype was picked up one time. The CDR3 sequence: CASTLAGISTDTQYF. As DNA, the CDR3 is TGTGCCAGCACGTTGGCGGGGATCAGCACAGATACGCAGTATTTT. J is TRBJ2-3 and V is TRBV9; TRBD2 might be the D (6 bases). There are 15 residues in the CDR3. V lost 6 bases to trimming and J lost 0 bases, with 14 bases between them. Germline CDR1 SGDLS, CDR2 YYNGEE.

The J gene is TRBJ2-1, the V gene TRBV6-2 or TRBV6-3, with D tentatively TRBD1 (6 bases). CDR1 is MNHEY and CDR2 is SVGEGT in the germline V gene. V was pared by 3 bases and J by 2 bases, with 11 bases between. CDR3 length: 15 amino acids. The CDR3 nucleotides are TGTGCCAGCAGTTATCAGGGGTCCCCCTACAATGAGCAGTTCTTC. This gives the protein CASSYQGSPYNEQFF.

This clonotype has only a few counts. The chain links TRBV11-2 to TRBJ1-1; no firm D call. Germline V CDR1 and CDR2: SGHAT, FQNNGV. This CDR3 is 14 amino acids long. Between the trimmed V and J ends, which lost 4 bases and 4 bases, there was a span of 13 bases. The CDR3 DNA reads as TGTGCCAGCAGCTCCCTTTATAGGGTCACTGAAGCTTTCTTT. Amino acid sequence: CASSSLYRVTEAFF.

This clonotype was picked up a small number of times. J is TRBJ1-5 and V is TRBV20-1; D perhaps matches TRBD1 (6 bases). This CDR3 region has 16 residues. V lost 1 base, J lost 9 bases, and 22 bases lay in between. Germline V CDR1 and CDR2: DFQATT, SNEGSKA (reference sequence). The DNA for the CDR3 is TGCAGTGCTAGAGCTACCCTGGACAGTCGGTTTCGGCCCCAGCATTTT. Translating gives CSARATLDSRFRPQHF.

Only a few counts were recorded for this clonotype. The chain links TRBV28 to TRBJ1-2; D is ambiguous. The CDR3 covers 12 residues. Trimming stripped 4 bases from V and 2 bases from J, with 5 bases between. Germline CDR1 reads MDHEN; CDR2 reads SYDVKM. In nucleotides, the CDR3 is TGTGCCAGCAGTTCGCGAAACTATGGCTACACCTTC. It codes for CASSSRNYGYTF.

The chain recombines TRBV6-5 with TRBJ1-1, with D possibly TRBD1 on 6 matching bases. V was clipped by 6 bases and J by 4 bases, with 12 bases between them. Germline assignment: CDR1 MNHEY and CDR2 SVGAGI. The CDR3 totals 13 residues. The CDR3: CASSSQQGTEAFF. The CDR3 DNA follows: TGTGCCAGCAGCAGCCAACAGGGCACTGAAGCTTTCTTT.

The chain has TRBV12-3 or TRBV12-4 and TRBJ2-1; no clear D. Trimming removed 7 bases at V and 2 bases at J, with 15 bases between. The CDR3 length is 15 residues. CDR3 bases: TGTGCCAGCAACTCTTTGAGTGTAGCCTACAATGAGCAGTTCTTC. Protein sequence: CASNSLSVAYNEQFF.

The rearrangement links TRBV15 to TRBJ1-2; maybe TRBD1 (5 bases). V dropped 0 bases and J dropped 5 bases, with 13 bases sitting between them. The CDR3 contains 15 residues. Per germline, CDR1 LNHNV and CDR2 YYDKDF (reference sequence). Here the CDR3 DNA reads TGTGCCACCAGCAGAGATCGGGGGGTAGGTTATGGCTACACCTTC. It yields the protein CATSRDRGVGYGYTF. Full variable domain (outside the CDR3, taken from reference TRBV15 and TRBJ1-2): DAMVIQNPRYQVTQFGKPVTLSCSQTLNHNVMYWYQQKSSQAPKLLFHYYDKDFNNEADTPDNFQSRRPNTSFCFLDIRSPGLGDTAMYLCATSRDRGVGYGYTFGSGTRLTVV.

In this sample, this clonotype turned up a few times. The rearrangement joins TRBV13 to TRBJ1-2; 7 nucleotides match TRBD1. Trimming took 2 bases from V and 4 from J; bases not matched to a gene: 10. Germline CDR1 and CDR2: PRHDT and FYEKMQ (reference sequence). The CDR3 length is 16 residues. The CDR3 DNA reads as TGTGCCAGCAGCTTAAAACCCACAGGGGTCATCTATGGCTACACCTTC. As protein: CASSLKPTGVIYGYTF.

The chain links TRBV30 to TRBJ2-5; TRBD1 is a possible D gene (5 bases). Trimming removed 0 bases at V and 5 bases at J, with 22 bases between. The germline CDR1 and CDR2 sequences are GTSNPN and SVGIG (reference sequence). CDR3 size: 17 residues. CDR3 nucleotides: TGTGCCTGGAGTGTGGCAGGGTTTTTGTATAGCTCGGAGACCCAGTACTTC. It translates to CAWSVAGFLYSSETQYF. Supplemented by reference TRBV30 and TRBJ2-5, the full variable domain reads SQTIHQWPATLVQPVGSPLSLECTVEGTSNPNLYWYRQAAGRGLQLLFYSVGIGQISSEVPQNLSASRPQDRQFILSSKKLLLSDSGFYLCAWSVAGFLYSSETQYFGPGTRLLVL.

The gene calls are TRBV6-6 and TRBJ1-5; D not certain. The V gene's germline CDR1 is MNHNY and CDR2 SVGAGI (reference sequence). The CDR3 runs to 13 residues. V was trimmed by 5 bases and J by 9 bases, leaving 14 bases between them. As DNA, the CDR3 is TGTGCCAGCAGTGAAAACTCGTGGGCGCCCCAGCATTTT. Translation: CASSENSWAPQHF.

This clonotype was found a few times. The chain is built from TRBV11-2 and TRBJ2-7; a possible D gene is TRBD2 (6 bases). This CDR3 is built from 14 residues. The germline CDR1 and CDR2 sequences are SGHAT and FQNNGV. The germline V and J ends were trimmed by 5 bases and 3 bases, with 14 bases remaining between them. The CDR3 sequence is CASSPRGRIYEQYF. Written as DNA, the CDR3 is TGTGCCAGCAGCCCTCGGGGGAGAATCTACGAGCAGTACTTC. Full variable domain (remainder filled in from reference TRBV11-2 and TRBJ2-7): EAGVAQSPRYKIIEKRQSVAFWCNPISGHATLYWYQQILGQGPKLLIQFQNNGVVDDSQLPKDRFSAERLKGVDSTLKIQPAKLEDSAVYLCASSPRGRIYEQYFGPGTRLTVT.

This clonotype was seen at least ten times. The V and J genes are TRBV12-3 or TRBV12-4 and TRBJ2-7, with a possible D match to TRBD2 (6 bases). The V end was cut by 6 bases, the J end by 4 bases, with 10 bases between. There are 12 residues in the CDR3. CDR3 nucleotides: TGTGCCAGCAGCTTTGGAGGGTACGAGCAGTACTTC. Translating it yields CASSFGGYEQYF.

This clonotype has more than one count but fewer than ten. The chain links TRBV6-4 to TRBJ2-2; D remains ambiguous. This CDR3 is 14 amino acids long. The germline V and J ends were trimmed by 0 bases and 3 bases, with 5 bases remaining between them. Germline-derived CDR1 and CDR2 are MRHNA and SNTAGT. CDR3: CASSDSGYTGELFF. The CDR3 nucleotides are TGTGCCAGCAGTGACTCAGGGTACACCGGGGAGCTGTTTTTT.

The gene calls are TRBV7-2 and TRBJ2-3, with 7 bases that match TRBD1. This CDR3 is 14 amino acids long. J lost 2 bases, V lost 4 bases, and 3 bases had no gene match. Germline-derived CDR1 and CDR2 are SGHTA and FQGNSA. The CDR3 sequence is CASSSGQVTDTQYF. The CDR3, as DNA: TGTGCCAGCAGCTCAGGACAGGTCACAGATACGCAGTATTTT.

The genes are TRBV7-9 and TRBJ1-1, with D uncertain. CDR3 size: 15 residues. Deletions cut 3 bases from V and 0 bases from J, with 11 bases between. The V gene's germline CDR1 is SEHNR and CDR2 FQNEAQ (reference sequence). CDR3 protein: CASSFWSSLNTEAFF. The DNA for the CDR3 is TGTGCCAGCAGCTTCTGGAGTTCTTTGAACACTGAAGCTTTCTTT.

This clonotype occurred a few times. The chain carries TRBV12-3 or TRBV12-4 and TRBJ2-3; D uncertain. CDR3 length: 15 amino acids. V lost 4 bases, J lost 1 base, and 12 bases lay in between. The CDR3 here is CASSYSSLGTDTQYF. CDR3 sequence (DNA): TGTGCCAGCAGTTACTCCAGCCTGGGCACAGATACGCAGTATTTT.

This clonotype was seen a few times. This chain connects TRBV20-1 to TRBJ1-4; tentatively, D is TRBD1 (6 bases). This CDR3 contains 14 residues. CDR1 and CDR2 (germline): DFQATT, SNEGSKA (reference sequence). V was trimmed by 0 bases and J by 4 bases, leaving 9 bases between them. This chain's CDR3 is CSARDIGGNEKLFF. The CDR3 DNA reads TGCAGTGCTAGAGATATAGGGGGTAATGAAAAACTGTTTTTT.